This TCR beta chain was identified in a study of OX40 agonist ivuxolimab in advanced cancers. Study background: With a range of 23 to 79, age averaged about 58 years, and 75% to 90% were male. Prior anti-PD-1, anti-PD-L1 or anti-CTLA-4 therapy did not bar entry, and less than 50% had some.

Regarding this clone: Its antigen is unknown.

Produced via immunoSEQ multiplex PCR; TCRdb's table is partial and in-frame only. The sample has approximately 54,000 clones, more than 70% seen once. Study-level results: Partial responders dosed at 0.1-3.0 mg/kg displayed clonal expansion ranking among the lowest.

Blood got drawn at baseline, again on cycle 4 day 1, and then on cycle 7 day 1. Sequences were derived from CD4+ or CD8+ T cells sorted from blood, sampled in a trial of the OX40 agonist ivuxolimab. This TCR was sampled from an adult with an advanced solid tumor such as melanoma, head and neck, liver or kidney cancer.

CDR3 nucleotide sequence: TGTGCCATCAGTGAGGGGGGGCGGGGCCTCACAGATACGCAGTATTTT. This gives the protein CAISEGGRGLTDTQYF. J is TRBJ2-3 and V is TRBV10-3; D may match TRBD1 or TRBD2 (6 bases each). Trimming stripped 2 bases from V and 2 bases from J, with 14 bases between. Germline V CDR1 and CDR2: ENHRY, SYGVKD. This CDR3 is 16 amino acids long.